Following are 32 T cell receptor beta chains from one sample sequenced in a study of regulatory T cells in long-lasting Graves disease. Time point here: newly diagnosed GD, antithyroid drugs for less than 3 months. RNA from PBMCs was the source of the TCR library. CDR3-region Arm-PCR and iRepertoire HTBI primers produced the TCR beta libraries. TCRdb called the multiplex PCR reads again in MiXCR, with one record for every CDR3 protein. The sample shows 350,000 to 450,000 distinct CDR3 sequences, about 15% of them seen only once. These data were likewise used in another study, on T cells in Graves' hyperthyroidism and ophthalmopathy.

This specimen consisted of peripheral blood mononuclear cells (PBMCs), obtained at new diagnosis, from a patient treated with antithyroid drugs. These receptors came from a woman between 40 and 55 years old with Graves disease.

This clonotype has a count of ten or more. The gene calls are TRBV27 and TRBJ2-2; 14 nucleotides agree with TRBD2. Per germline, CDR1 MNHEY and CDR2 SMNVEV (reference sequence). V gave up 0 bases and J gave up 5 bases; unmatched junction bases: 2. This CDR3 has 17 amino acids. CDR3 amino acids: CASSLSGTSGRTGELFF. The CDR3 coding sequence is TGTGCCAGCAGTTTATCGGGGACTAGCGGGAGAACCGGGGAGCTGTTTTTT.

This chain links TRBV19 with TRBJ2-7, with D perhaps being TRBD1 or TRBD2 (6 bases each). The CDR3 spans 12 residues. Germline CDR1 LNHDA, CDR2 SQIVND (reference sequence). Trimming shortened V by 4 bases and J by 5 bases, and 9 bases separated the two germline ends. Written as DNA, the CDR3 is TGTGCCAGTAGTAAGGGGGGCGACGAGCAGTACTTC. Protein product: CASSKGGDEQYF.

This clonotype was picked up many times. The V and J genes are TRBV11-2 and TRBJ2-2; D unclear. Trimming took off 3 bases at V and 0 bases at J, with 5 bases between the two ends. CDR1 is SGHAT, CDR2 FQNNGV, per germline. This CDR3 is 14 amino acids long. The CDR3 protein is CASSFEPNTGELFF. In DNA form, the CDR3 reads TGTGCCAGCAGCTTTGAGCCGAACACCGGGGAGCTGTTTTTT. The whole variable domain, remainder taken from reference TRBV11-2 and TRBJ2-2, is EAGVAQSPRYKIIEKRQSVAFWCNPISGHATLYWYQQILGQGPKLLIQFQNNGVVDDSQLPKDRFSAERLKGVDSTLKIQPAKLEDSAVYLCASSFEPNTGELFFGEGSRLTVL.

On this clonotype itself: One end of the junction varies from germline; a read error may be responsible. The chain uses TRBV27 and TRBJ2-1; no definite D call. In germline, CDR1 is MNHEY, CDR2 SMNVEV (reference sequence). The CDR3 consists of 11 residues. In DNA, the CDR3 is TGTGCCGGCAGTTTGTACAATGAGCAGTTCTTC. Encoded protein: CAGSLYNEQFF.

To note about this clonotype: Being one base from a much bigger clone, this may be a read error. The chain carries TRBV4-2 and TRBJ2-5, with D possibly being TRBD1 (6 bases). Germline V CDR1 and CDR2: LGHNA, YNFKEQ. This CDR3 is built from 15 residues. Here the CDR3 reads CTSSQDPGVQETQYF. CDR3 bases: TGTACCAGCAGCCAAGATCCAGGGGTCCAAGAGACCCAGTACTTC.

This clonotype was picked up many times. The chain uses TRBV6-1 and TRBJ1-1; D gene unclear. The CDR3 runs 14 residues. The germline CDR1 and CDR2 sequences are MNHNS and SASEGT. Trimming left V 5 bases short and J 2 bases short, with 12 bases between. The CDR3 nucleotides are TGTGCCAGCAGTATGGGCATATTTAACACTGAAGCTTTCTTT. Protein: CASSMGIFNTEAFF.

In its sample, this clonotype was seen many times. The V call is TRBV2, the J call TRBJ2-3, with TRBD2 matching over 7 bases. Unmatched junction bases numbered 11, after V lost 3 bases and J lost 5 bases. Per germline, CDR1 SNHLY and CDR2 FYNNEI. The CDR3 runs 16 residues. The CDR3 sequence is CASSEGGWQAQDTQYF. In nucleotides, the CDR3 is TGTGCCAGCAGTGAGGGGGGGTGGCAGGCACAAGATACGCAGTATTTT.

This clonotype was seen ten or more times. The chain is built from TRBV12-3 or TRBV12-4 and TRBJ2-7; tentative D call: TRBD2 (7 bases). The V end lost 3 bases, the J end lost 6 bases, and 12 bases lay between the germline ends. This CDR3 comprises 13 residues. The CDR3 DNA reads TGTGCCAGCAGTTTCGGGGGGCCCCTCGAGCAGTACTTC. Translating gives CASSFGGPLEQYF.

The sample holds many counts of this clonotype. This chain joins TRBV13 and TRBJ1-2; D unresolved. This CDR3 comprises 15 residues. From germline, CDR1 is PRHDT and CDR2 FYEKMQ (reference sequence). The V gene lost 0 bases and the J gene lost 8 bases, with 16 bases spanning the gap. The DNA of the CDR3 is TGTGCCAGCAGCTTAGGACCGGACCCGGGCCGGGGCTACACCTTC. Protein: CASSLGPDPGRGYTF.

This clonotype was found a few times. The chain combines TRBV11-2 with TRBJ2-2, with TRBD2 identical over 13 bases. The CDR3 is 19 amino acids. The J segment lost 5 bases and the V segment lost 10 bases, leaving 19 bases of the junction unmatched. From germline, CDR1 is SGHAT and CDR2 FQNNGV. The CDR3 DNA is TGTGCCATAAACGCAGGGCGCCCGGGACTAGCGGGATTGACCGGGGAGCTGTTTTTT. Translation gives CAINAGRPGLAGLTGELFF.

CDR3 nucleotides: TGTGCCAGTAGTTCCCGGGTTGGTGGCGGGTCCTACGAGCAGTACTTC. This gives the protein CASSSRVGGGSYEQYF. The chain employs TRBV19 and TRBJ2-7; D is possibly TRBD2 (5 bases). Germline V gives CDR1 LNHDA, CDR2 SQIVND (reference sequence). The CDR3 is 16 amino acids. V was clipped by 5 bases and J by 1 base, with 18 bases between them.

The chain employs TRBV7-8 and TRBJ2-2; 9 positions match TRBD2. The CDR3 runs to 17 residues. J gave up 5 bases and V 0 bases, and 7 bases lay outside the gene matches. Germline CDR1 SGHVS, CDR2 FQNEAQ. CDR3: CASSLAVAGDGTGELFF. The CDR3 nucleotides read TGTGCCAGCAGCTTAGCAGTAGCGGGGGACGGTACCGGGGAGCTGTTTTTT.

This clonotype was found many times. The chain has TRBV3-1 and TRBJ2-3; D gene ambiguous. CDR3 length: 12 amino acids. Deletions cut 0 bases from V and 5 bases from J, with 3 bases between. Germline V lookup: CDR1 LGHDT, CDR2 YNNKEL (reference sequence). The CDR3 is CASSQEVDTQYF. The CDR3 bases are TGTGCCAGCAGCCAAGAAGTAGATACGCAGTATTTT.

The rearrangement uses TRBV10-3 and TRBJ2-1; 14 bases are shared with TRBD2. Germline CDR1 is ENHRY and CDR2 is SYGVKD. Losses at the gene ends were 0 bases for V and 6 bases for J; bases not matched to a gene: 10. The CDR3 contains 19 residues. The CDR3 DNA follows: TGTGCCATCAGTGAGTCAGCCGCCGGGACTAGCGGGAGAGGCAATGAGCAGTTCTTC. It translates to CAISESAAGTSGRGNEQFF.

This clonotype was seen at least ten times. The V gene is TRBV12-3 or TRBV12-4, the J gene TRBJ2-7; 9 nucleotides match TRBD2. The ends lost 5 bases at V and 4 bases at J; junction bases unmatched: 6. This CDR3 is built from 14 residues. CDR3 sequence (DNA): TGTGCCAGCAGTAATAGCGGGAGTGGATACGAGCAGTACTTC. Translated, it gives CASSNSGSGYEQYF.

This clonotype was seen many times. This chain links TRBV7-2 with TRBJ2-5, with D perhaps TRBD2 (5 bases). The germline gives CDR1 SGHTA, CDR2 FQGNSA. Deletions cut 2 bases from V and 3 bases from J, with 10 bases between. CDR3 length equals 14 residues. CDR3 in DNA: TGTGCCAGCAGCTTAATGCGAGGGAAAGAGACCCAGTACTTC. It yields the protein CASSLMRGKETQYF. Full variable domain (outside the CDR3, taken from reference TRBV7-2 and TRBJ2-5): GAGVSQSPSNKVTEKGKDVELRCDPISGHTALYWYRQSLGQGLEFLIYFQGNSAPDKSGLPSDRFSAERTGGSVSTLTIQRTQQEDSAVYLCASSLMRGKETQYFGPGTRLLVL.

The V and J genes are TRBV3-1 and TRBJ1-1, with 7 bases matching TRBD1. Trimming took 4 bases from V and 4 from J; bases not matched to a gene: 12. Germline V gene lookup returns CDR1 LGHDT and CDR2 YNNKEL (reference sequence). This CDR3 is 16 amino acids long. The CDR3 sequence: CASSPYPGQKGTEAFF. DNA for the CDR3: TGTGCCAGCAGCCCGTATCCGGGACAGAAGGGCACTGAAGCTTTCTTT.

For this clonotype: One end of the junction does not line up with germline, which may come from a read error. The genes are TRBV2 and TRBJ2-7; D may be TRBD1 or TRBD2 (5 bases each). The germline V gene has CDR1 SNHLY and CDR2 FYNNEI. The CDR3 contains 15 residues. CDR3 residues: CASSLIRDGTYGQYF. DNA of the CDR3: TGTGCCAGCAGTCTGATCAGGGACGGCACCTACGGGCAGTACTTC.

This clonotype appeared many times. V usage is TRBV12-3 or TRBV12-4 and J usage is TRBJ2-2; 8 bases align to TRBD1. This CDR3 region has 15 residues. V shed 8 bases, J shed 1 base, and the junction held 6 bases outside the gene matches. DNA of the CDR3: TGTGCCAGCTCACCGGGACAGGAGAACACCGGGGAGCTGTTTTTT. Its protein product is CASSPGQENTGELFF.

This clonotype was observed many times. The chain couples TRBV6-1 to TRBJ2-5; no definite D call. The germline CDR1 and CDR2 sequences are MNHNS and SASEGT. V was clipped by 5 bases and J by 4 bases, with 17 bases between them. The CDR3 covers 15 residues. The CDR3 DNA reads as TGTGCCAGCAGTCCCCGACAAAGGGCGAGAGAGACCCAGTACTTC. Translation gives CASSPRQRARETQYF.

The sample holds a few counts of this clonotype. CDR3 protein: CASTNPTENEFF. DNA for the CDR3: TGTGCCAGCACCAACCCGACGGAAAATGAGTTCTTC. The chain couples TRBV28 to TRBJ2-1, with D unclear. The length of the CDR3 is 12 residues. Per the germline V gene, CDR1 is MDHEN and CDR2 is SYDVKM. V lost 7 bases and J lost 14, with 18 bases in between.

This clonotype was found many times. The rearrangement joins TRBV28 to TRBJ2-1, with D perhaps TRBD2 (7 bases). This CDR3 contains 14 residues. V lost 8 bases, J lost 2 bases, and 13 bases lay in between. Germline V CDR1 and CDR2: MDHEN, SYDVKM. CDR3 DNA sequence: TGTGCCAGCTTTCCGGGGGGCACCTACAATGAGCAGTTCTTC. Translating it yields CASFPGGTYNEQFF. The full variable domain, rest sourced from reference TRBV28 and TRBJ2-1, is DVKVTQSSRYLVKRTGEKVFLECVQDMDHENMFWYRQDPGLGLRLIYFSYDVKMKEKGDIPEGYSVSREKKERFSLILESASTNQTSMYLCASFPGGTYNEQFFGPGTRLTVL.

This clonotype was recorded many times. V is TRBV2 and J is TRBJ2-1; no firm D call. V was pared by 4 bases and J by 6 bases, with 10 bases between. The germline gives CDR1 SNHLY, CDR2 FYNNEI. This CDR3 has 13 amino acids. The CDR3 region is CASSVYTRNEQFF. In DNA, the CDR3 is TGTGCCAGCAGTGTCTATACGCGCAATGAGCAGTTCTTC.

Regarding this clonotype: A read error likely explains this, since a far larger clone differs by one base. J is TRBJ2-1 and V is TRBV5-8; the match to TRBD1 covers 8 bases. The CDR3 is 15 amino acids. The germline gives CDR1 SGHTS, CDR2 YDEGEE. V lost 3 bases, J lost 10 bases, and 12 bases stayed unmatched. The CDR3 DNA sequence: TGTGCCAGCAGCTCGATACAGGGGGTCTCGATGGAGCAGTTCTTC. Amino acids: CASSSIQGVSMEQFF.

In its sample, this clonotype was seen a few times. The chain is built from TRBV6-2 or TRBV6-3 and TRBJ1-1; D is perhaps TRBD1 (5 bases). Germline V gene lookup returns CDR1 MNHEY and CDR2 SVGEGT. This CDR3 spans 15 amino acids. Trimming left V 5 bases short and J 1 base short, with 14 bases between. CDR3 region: CASSTRRGPNTEAFF. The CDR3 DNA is TGTGCCAGCAGTACCCGGAGGGGCCCGAACACTGAAGCTTTCTTT.

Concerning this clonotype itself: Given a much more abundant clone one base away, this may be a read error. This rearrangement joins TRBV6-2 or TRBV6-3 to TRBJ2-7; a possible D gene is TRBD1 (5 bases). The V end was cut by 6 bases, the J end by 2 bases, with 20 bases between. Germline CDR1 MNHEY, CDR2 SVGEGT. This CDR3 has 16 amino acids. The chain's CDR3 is CASRPPGPLIPYEQYF. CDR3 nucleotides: TGTGCCAGCAGGCCGCCAGGGCCCCTTATTCCCTACGAGCAGTACTTC.

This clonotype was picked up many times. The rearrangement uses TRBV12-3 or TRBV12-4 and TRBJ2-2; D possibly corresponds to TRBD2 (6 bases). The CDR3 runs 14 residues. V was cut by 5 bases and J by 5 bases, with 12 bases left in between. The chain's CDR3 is CASSVLAWTGELFF. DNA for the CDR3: TGTGCCAGCAGTGTCCTAGCGTGGACCGGGGAGCTGTTTTTT.

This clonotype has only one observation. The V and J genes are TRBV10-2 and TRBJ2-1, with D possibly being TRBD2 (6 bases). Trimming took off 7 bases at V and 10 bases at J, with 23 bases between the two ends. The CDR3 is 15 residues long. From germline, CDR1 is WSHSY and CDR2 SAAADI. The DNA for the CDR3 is TGCGCCAGCAAGGAGCATCCGGGAGCCCCATTGGAGCAGTTCTTC. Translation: CASKEHPGAPLEQFF.

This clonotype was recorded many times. CDR3 protein: CSVPLPRGDYGYTF. CDR3 DNA sequence: TGCAGCGTCCCCTTGCCTCGGGGAGACTATGGCTACACCTTC. The V gene is TRBV29-1, the J gene TRBJ1-2; D is undetermined. The CDR3 covers 14 residues. CDR1 and CDR2 (germline): SQVTM, ANQGSEA. Trimming pared 6 bases from V and 3 bases from J, leaving 17 bases between.

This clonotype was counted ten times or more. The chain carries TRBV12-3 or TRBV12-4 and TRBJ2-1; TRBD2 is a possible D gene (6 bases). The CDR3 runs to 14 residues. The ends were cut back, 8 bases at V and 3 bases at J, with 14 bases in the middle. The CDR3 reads CASVLAPLYNEQFF. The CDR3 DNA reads TGTGCCAGCGTCCTAGCGCCCCTCTACAATGAGCAGTTCTTC.

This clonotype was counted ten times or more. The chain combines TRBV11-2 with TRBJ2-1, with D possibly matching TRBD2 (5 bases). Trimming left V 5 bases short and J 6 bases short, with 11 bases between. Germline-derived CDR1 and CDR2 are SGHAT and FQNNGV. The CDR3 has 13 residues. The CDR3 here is CASSRERLNEQFF. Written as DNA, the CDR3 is TGTGCCAGCAGCCGTGAGCGGCTCAATGAGCAGTTCTTC.

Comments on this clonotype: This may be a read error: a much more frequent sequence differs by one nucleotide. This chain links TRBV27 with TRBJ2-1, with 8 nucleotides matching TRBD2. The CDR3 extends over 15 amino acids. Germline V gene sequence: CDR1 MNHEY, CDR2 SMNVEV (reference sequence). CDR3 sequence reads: CARSQTGLGYNEQFF. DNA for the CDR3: TGTGCCCGCAGCCAGACGGGACTAGGATACAATGAGCAGTTCTTC.